The 3 T cell receptor beta chains listed next were all sequenced from one sample in a study of blood T cell repertoires in COVID-19. Clones were sequenced by immunoSEQ multiplex PCR, and TCRdb holds only the in-frame ones, with some missing. Among fewer than 200,000 clones listed, 80% to 90% were seen once. Sequenced material: PBMCs or T cells enriched from blood (not recorded which). Every receptor here comes from a woman aged 45-60 years in a cohort exposed to, infected with or recovered from COVID-19 (not recorded which).

The genes are TRBV5-4 and TRBJ2-5; D not certain. Germline V gene data show CDR1 as SGHNT and CDR2 as YYREEE (reference sequence). V lost 1 base and J lost 4, with 8 bases in between. The CDR3 sequence is 13 residues long. The CDR3 DNA reads as TGTGCCAGCAGCTTGCGAGGAGCAGAGACCCAGTACTTC. Translating it yields CASSLRGAETQYF.

CDR3 residues: CASSSRAGGGYTF. CDR3 DNA: TGTGCCAGCAGTTCACGGGCCGGGGGAGGCTACACCTTC. This chain connects TRBV6-5 to TRBJ1-2, with D tentatively TRBD1 (5 bases). The V gene's germline CDR1 is MNHEY and CDR2 SVGAGI. This CDR3 contains 13 residues. Trimming removed 4 bases at V and 8 bases at J, with 14 bases between.

Only a few counts were recorded for this clone. The rearrangement links TRBV19 to TRBJ2-2; 14 bases agree with TRBD2. Germline-derived CDR1 and CDR2 are LNHDA and SQIVND (reference sequence). This CDR3 comprises 19 residues. Trimming at V came to 5 bases and at J to 5 bases, leaving 13 bases not matched to a gene. CDR3 residues: CASSAPRTSGRSGTGELFF. CDR3 DNA sequence: TGTGCCAGTAGTGCCCCACGGACTAGCGGGAGGAGTGGGACCGGGGAGCTGTTTTTT.